In this sample, the clone carrying this T cell receptor beta chain turned up a few times. CDR3 regions were amplified by Arm-PCR using iRepertoire HTBI primers to build TCR beta libraries. Each CDR3 protein gets one entry after TCRdb re-called the multiplex PCR reads with MiXCR. The table records 400,000 to 450,000 distinct CDR3 sequences, about a sixth of them present only once. The entry originates in a study of regulatory T cells in long-lasting Graves disease. Trimming took 4 bases from V and 0 from J, leaving 3 bases between them. Germline V gene lookup returns CDR1 LNHDA and CDR2 SQIVND (reference sequence). This CDR3 region has 12 residues. The sample's time point: newly diagnosed GD, antithyroid drugs for less than 3 months. Making the TCR library involved RNA that had been extracted from PBMCs. Roughly 9 milliliters of peripheral blood were drawn into EDTA tubes. The data also belong to a second study, concerning T cells in Graves' hyperthyroidism and ophthalmopathy. This second study notes: Most expanded thyroid clonotypes above 0.001 recurred in blood.

This clonotype was sampled from a woman in her twenties or thirties with Graves disease. The gene calls are TRBV19 and TRBJ1-1; D not resolved. Sequencing was performed on peripheral blood mononuclear cells (PBMCs), taken at new diagnosis, from a patient treated with antithyroid drugs. The CDR3: CASSKVNTEAFF. CDR3 coding DNA: TGTGCCAGTAGTAAGGTGAACACTGAAGCTTTCTTT.